This T cell receptor beta chain was captured by sequencing in a study of T cells in Graves' hyperthyroidism and ophthalmopathy. The PBMCs were taken from around 9.1 ml of fresh peripheral blood. RNA transcripts gave rise to amplified TCR beta CDR3 regions. TCR CDR3 regions were first amplified by RT-PCR with HTBI primers. MiXCR, run by TCRdb on the multiplex PCR reads, gives a single entry per CDR3 protein. Among fewer than 650,000 distinct CDR3 sequences listed, over 12% were seen once. The CDR3 covers 15 residues. Germline-derived CDR1 and CDR2 are SEHNR and FQNEAQ (reference sequence). Deletions cut 4 bases from V and 7 bases from J, with 19 bases between. This clonotype appeared many times.

Sequenced sample: blood. The rearrangement uses TRBV7-9 and TRBJ1-2, with a possible D match to TRBD1 (5 bases). The TCR originated in a woman between 18 and 29 years old with Graves' ophthalmopathy. The DNA of the CDR3 is TGTGCCAGCAGCTCCACAGGCACAGTCAGTATTGGCTACACCTTC. It is translated as CASSSTGTVSIGYTF.